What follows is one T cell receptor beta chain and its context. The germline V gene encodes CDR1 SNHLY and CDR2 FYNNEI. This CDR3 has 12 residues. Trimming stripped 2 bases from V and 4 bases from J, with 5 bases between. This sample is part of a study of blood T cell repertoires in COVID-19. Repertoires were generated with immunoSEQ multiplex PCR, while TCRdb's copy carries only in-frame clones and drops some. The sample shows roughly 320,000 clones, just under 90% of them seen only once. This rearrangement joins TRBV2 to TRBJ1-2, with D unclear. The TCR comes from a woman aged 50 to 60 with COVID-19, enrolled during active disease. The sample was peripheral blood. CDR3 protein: CASSEYTYGYTF. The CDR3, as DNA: TGTGCCAGCAGTGAATACACCTATGGCTACACCTTC.